Sequencing of this T cell receptor beta chain was carried out in a study of T cell changes during pregnancy in multiple sclerosis. The data were produced by immunoSEQ multiplex PCR, yet TCRdb's version contains in-frame clones alone and is incomplete. Altogether some 100,000 clones are present, more than 90% being singletons, with the ten largest covering 1.2%. The CDR3 sequence is 13 residues long. The germline V gene encodes CDR1 SGHAT and CDR2 FQDESV (reference sequence). Trimming pared 1 base from V and 5 bases from J, leaving 8 bases between. The origin of this receptor is a female donor with multiple sclerosis, enrolled in a pregnancy study. The chain combines TRBV11-1 with TRBJ2-5; D perhaps matches TRBD1 (6 bases). The material sequenced was peripheral blood, taken in the second trimester of pregnancy. For the CDR3, the DNA is TGTGCCAGCAGCTTAGGCACAGGGGAGACCCAGTACTTC. This encodes CASSLGTGETQYF.